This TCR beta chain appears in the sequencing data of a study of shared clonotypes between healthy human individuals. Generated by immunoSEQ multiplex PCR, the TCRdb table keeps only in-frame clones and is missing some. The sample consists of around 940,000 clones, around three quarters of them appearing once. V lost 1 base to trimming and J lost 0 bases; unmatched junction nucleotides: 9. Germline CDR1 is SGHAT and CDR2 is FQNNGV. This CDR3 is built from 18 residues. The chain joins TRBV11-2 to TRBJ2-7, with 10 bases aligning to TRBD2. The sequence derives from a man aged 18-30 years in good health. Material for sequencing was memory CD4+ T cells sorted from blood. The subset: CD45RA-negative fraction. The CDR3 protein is CASSLAGSGRLSSYEQYF. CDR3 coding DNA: TGTGCCAGCAGCTTAGCCGGTAGCGGGAGGCTTAGCTCCTACGAGCAGTACTTC.